The rows below give T cell receptor beta chains drawn from one sample of a study of blood T cell repertoires in COVID-19. Only in-frame clones appear in the TCRdb table, and some are missing; sequencing was by immunoSEQ multiplex PCR. Of about 180,000 clones listed, about 80% are singletons. Sequenced material: peripheral blood. All receptors come from a human donor in a cohort sampled during active COVID-19. Both conserved end residues are part of each CDR3. Each record gives: CDR3 DNA, CDR3 protein, J gene, D gene, V gene, clone size. D genes are given only for firm matches. Expanded clones get a size class; other rows say once, few or many, or leave the size out.

CDR3nt: TGTGCCAGCAGTTTATCAACACATTATAATAATTCACCCCTCCACTTT
CDR3aa: CASSLSTHYNNSPLHF
j_gene: TRBJ1-6
d_gene: .
v_gene: TRBV27
abundance: once

CDR3nt: TGTGCCAGCAGTGCTAACAGGGGCCCAAGCTCTGGGGCCAACGTCCTGACTTTC
CDR3aa: CASSANRGPSSGANVLTF
j_gene: TRBJ2-6
d_gene: TRBD1
v_gene: TRBV6-1
abundance: .

CDR3nt: TGTGCCAGCAGTTTACTTCTCTACAATGAGCAGTTCTTC
CDR3aa: CASSLLLYNEQFF
j_gene: TRBJ2-1
d_gene: .
v_gene: TRBV27
abundance: .

CDR3nt: TGCGCCAGCAGCTTGATTACCGGGACAGCCTATGGCTACACCTTC
CDR3aa: CASSLITGTAYGYTF
j_gene: TRBJ1-2
d_gene: TRBD1
v_gene: TRBV5-1
abundance: .

CDR3nt: TGTGCCAGCAGTGTCATCTCGGGGGGCACTGAAGCTTTCTTT
CDR3aa: CASSVISGGTEAFF
j_gene: TRBJ1-1
d_gene: .
v_gene: TRBV2
abundance: .

CDR3nt: TGTGCCAGCAGCCTATGGGGACAGGGAAACGAGCAGTACTTC
CDR3aa: CASSLWGQGNEQYF
j_gene: TRBJ2-7
d_gene: TRBD1
v_gene: TRBV7-9
abundance: once

CDR3nt: TGTGCCAGCAGCCCGCGACAGAATGAAAAACTGTTTTTT
CDR3aa: CASSPRQNEKLFF
j_gene: TRBJ1-4
d_gene: .
v_gene: TRBV13
abundance: .

CDR3nt: TGTGCCAGTAGTGGGACTAGCGGGGGGTACCGGGGAGCTGGGCTGTTTTTT
CDR3aa: CASSGTSGGYRGAGLFF
j_gene: TRBJ2-2
d_gene: TRBD2
v_gene: TRBV19
abundance: .

CDR3nt: TGCGCCAGCAGCTCCCCGGACAGGGGGGAAGAGACCCAGTACTTC
CDR3aa: CASSSPDRGEETQYF
j_gene: TRBJ2-5
d_gene: TRBD1
v_gene: TRBV5-1
abundance: once

CDR3nt: TGTGCCAGCGTACTGGGACTAGCGGGGAGCACAGATACGCAGTATTTT
CDR3aa: CASVLGLAGSTDTQYF
j_gene: TRBJ2-3
d_gene: TRBD2
v_gene: TRBV2
abundance: .

CDR3nt: TGTGCCAGTAGGAAATTGGGACAATTGAACACTGAAGCTTTCTTT
CDR3aa: CASRKLGQLNTEAFF
j_gene: TRBJ1-1
d_gene: .
v_gene: TRBV19
abundance: .

CDR3nt: TGTGCCAGCAGCCCCCACAGGGAAGGCTCCTACGAGCAGTACTTC
CDR3aa: CASSPHREGSYEQYF
j_gene: TRBJ2-7
d_gene: .
v_gene: TRBV13
abundance: .

CDR3nt: TGTGCCAGCAGCTTCGGGTCAGGGGTGAATCAGCCCCAGCATTTT
CDR3aa: CASSFGSGVNQPQHF
j_gene: TRBJ1-5
d_gene: .
v_gene: TRBV5-8
abundance: .

CDR3nt: TGTGCCAGCAGCTCAAGACAGGGTGGAACTAATGAAAAACTGTTTTTT
CDR3aa: CASSSRQGGTNEKLFF
j_gene: TRBJ1-4
d_gene: TRBD1
v_gene: TRBV2
abundance: .

CDR3nt: TGTGCCAGCAGCTTGGCCTGGGACAGTCCAAACTACGAGCAGTACTTC
CDR3aa: CASSLAWDSPNYEQYF
j_gene: TRBJ2-7
d_gene: TRBD1
v_gene: TRBV5-5
abundance: .

CDR3nt: TGTGCCAGCAGTGGGTCTAGCGACGAGCAGTACTTC
CDR3aa: CASSGSSDEQYF
j_gene: TRBJ2-7
d_gene: .
v_gene: TRBV2
abundance: .

CDR3nt: TGCAGCGTTGGGAGGGAGCGAGTTAGGAACACTGAAGCTTTCTTT
CDR3aa: CSVGRERVRNTEAFF
j_gene: TRBJ1-1
d_gene: .
v_gene: TRBV29-1
abundance: .

CDR3nt: TGTGCCAGCAGCTTATCTTATACCTACGAGCAGTACTTC
CDR3aa: CASSLSYTYEQYF
j_gene: TRBJ2-7
d_gene: .
v_gene: TRBV7-9
abundance: .

CDR3nt: TGTGCCAGCTCGGGCAATGATCAGCCCCAGCATTTT
CDR3aa: CASSGNDQPQHF
j_gene: TRBJ1-5
d_gene: .
v_gene: TRBV18
abundance: .

CDR3nt: TGTGCCAGCAGCTTAGGCGACAGGGGCACTGAAGCTTTCTTT
CDR3aa: CASSLGDRGTEAFF
j_gene: TRBJ1-1
d_gene: TRBD1
v_gene: TRBV7-8
abundance: .

CDR3nt: TGTGCCAGTAGTGAGGGGGCGGTGGAGACCCAGTACTTC
CDR3aa: CASSEGAVETQYF
j_gene: TRBJ2-5
d_gene: TRBD1
v_gene: TRBV19
abundance: .

CDR3nt: TGTGCCACAAAATCCTCCGGGTATGGCTACACCTTC
CDR3aa: CATKSSGYGYTF
j_gene: TRBJ1-2
d_gene: .
v_gene: TRBV10-3
abundance: few

CDR3nt: TGTGCCAGCAGCTTTTACAGCTCCTACGAGCAGTACTTC
CDR3aa: CASSFYSSYEQYF
j_gene: TRBJ2-7
d_gene: .
v_gene: TRBV5-6
abundance: .

CDR3nt: TGTGCCAGCAACCGACAGGGTGGAGCGGAGCAGTACTTC
CDR3aa: CASNRQGGAEQYF
j_gene: TRBJ2-7
d_gene: TRBD1
v_gene: TRBV7-9
abundance: .

CDR3nt: TGTGCCAGCAGCATCCACGACAGGGCGGTTGGAAACACCATATATTTT
CDR3aa: CASSIHDRAVGNTIYF
j_gene: TRBJ1-3
d_gene: TRBD1
v_gene: TRBV7-9
abundance: .

CDR3nt: TGTGCCAGCAGCCCAGTAGCTTTGAACACTGAAGCTTTCTTT
CDR3aa: CASSPVALNTEAFF
j_gene: TRBJ1-1
d_gene: .
v_gene: TRBV14
abundance: once